Many counts were recorded for the clone carrying this T cell receptor beta chain. The antigen remains undetermined. TCRdb passed the 5' RACE reads through MiXCR, listing each CDR3 protein once. In the table there are some 240,000 distinct CDR3 sequences, approximately 8.6% of which are singletons. Everyone who donated was a healthy Caucasian. The record originates from a study of identical twins. Germline CDR1 is SGDLS and CDR2 is YYNGEE. V lost 0 bases to trimming and J lost 1 base, with 11 bases between them. The CDR3 length is 15 residues. Whole-study results and caveats: Among beta out-of-frame sequences, excess sharing between twins appeared weaker. Carriage of fewer insertions was seen in abundant cord blood beta clonotypes, whereas memory repertoires showed none.

These same data were also listed under a study on yellow fever vaccine responses in identical twins.

The receptor was isolated from a woman younger than 30 in good health. The chain couples TRBV9 to TRBJ2-7, with D perhaps matching TRBD2 (6 bases). Sequenced: CD8+ T cells sorted from blood. CDR3 region: CASSVGKGGSYEQYF. As DNA, the CDR3 is TGTGCCAGCAGCGTAGGTAAGGGAGGTTCCTACGAGCAGTACTTC.